A single sample gave rise to the 5 T cell receptor beta chains below, sequenced in a study of Graves' ophthalmopathy and Graves' hyperthyroidism. Investigators amplified TCR beta CDR3 regions from RNA transcripts. An opening RT-PCR round employed HTBI primers and preceded a second-round multiplex PCR. TCRdb reprocessed the multiplex PCR reads via MiXCR and lists one record per CDR3 protein. The sample lists 560,000 or so distinct CDR3 sequences, 35% to 40% occurring once. The sequencing input was peripheral blood or thyroid tissue (not recorded which). Receptor source: an adult man with Graves' hyperthyroidism.

This clonotype was seen many times. The chain has TRBV5-1 and TRBJ2-7, with D tentatively TRBD2 (6 bases). The V and J ends lost 6 bases and 2 bases respectively, with 15 bases between them. This CDR3 has 14 amino acids. Germline V CDR1 and CDR2: SGHRS, YFSETQ. The DNA for the CDR3 is TGCGCCAGCAACGCCGATAGCGGTACCTACGAGCAGTACTTC. Translated: CASNADSGTYEQYF.

The rearrangement joins TRBV6-1 to TRBJ1-2, with 9 bases aligning to TRBD1. CDR1 is MNHNS, CDR2 SASEGT, per germline. V gave up 5 bases and J gave up 13 bases; unmatched junction bases: 5. This CDR3 is 11 amino acids long. The CDR3 is CASSSGTGFTF. As DNA, the CDR3 is TGTGCCAGCAGTTCCGGGACAGGGTTCACCTTC.

This clonotype was detected a few times. The genes are TRBV13 and TRBJ2-7, with 7 bases identical to TRBD1. The junction had 6 bases not matched to a gene; V was cut back by 0 bases and J by 1 base. The CDR3 covers 16 residues. Germline lookup yields CDR1 PRHDT and CDR2 FYEKMQ (reference sequence). CDR3 loop: CASSLGWTGLSYEQYF. The CDR3 DNA sequence: TGTGCCAGCAGCTTAGGGTGGACAGGCCTTTCCTACGAGCAGTACTTC. The complete variable domain, with remaining parts taken from reference TRBV13 and TRBJ2-7, reads AAGVIQSPRHLIKEKRETATLKCYPIPRHDTVYWYQQGPGQDPQFLISFYEKMQSDKGSIPDRFSAQQFSDYHSELNMSSLELGDSALYFCASSLGWTGLSYEQYFGPGTRLTVT.

This clonotype has just a few counts. J is TRBJ2-1 and V is TRBV29-1; the D is unclear. V lost 4 bases and J lost 0, with 7 bases in between. Germline-derived CDR1 and CDR2 are SQVTM and ANQGSEA. This CDR3 has 13 residues. The CDR3 coding sequence is TGCAGCGTTGGGTTGCTCTCCTACAATGAGCAGTTCTTC. Translated, it gives CSVGLLSYNEQFF.

This rearrangement joins TRBV13 to TRBJ2-5, with 9 bases aligning to TRBD1. Trimming took 5 bases from V and 5 from J; bases not matched to a gene: 9. The CDR3 is 15 amino acids. From germline, CDR1 is PRHDT and CDR2 FYEKMQ (reference sequence). The CDR3 coding sequence is TGTGCCAGCAGCATGGGACAGGGCAGTCAGGAGACCCAGTACTTC. Residues: CASSMGQGSQETQYF.